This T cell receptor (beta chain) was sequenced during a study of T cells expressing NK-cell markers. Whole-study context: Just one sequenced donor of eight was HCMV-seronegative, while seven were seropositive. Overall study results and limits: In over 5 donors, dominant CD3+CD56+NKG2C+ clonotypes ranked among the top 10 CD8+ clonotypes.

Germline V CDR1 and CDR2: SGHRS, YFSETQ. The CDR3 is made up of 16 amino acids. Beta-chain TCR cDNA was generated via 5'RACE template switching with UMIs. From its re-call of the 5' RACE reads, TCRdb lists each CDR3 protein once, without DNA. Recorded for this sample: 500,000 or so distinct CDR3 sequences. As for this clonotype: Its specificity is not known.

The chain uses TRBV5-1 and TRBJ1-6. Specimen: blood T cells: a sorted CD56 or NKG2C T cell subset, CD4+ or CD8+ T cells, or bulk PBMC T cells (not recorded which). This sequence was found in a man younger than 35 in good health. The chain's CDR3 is CASSLAMLRYNSPLHF. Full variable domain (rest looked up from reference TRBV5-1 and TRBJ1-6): KAGVTQTPRYLIKTRGQQVTLSCSPISGHRSVSWYQQTPGQGLQFLFEYFSETQRNKGNFPGRFSGRQFSNSRSEMNVSTLELGDSALYLCASSLAMLRYNSPLHFGNGTRLTVT.